The rows below give T cell receptor beta chains drawn from one sample of a study of CD8 T cells in ankylosing spondylitis. TCRdb re-called the 5' RACE reads with MiXCR, one entry per CDR3 protein. The data contain 35,000 to 40,000 distinct CDR3 sequences, approximately 15% of them singletons. The sequenced material came from blood. Receptors were obtained from a male donor with ankylosing spondylitis or in good health (not recorded which). The CDR3 runs from the conserved cysteine through the conserved F or W. The order of the fields is V gene, D gene, clone size, J gene, CDR3 protein, CDR3 DNA. D genes are given only for firm matches. A clone size is listed for some rows: how often the clone was seen (once, few, many), or a class if it is expanded.

v_gene: TRBV5-1; d_gene: TRBD1; abundance: -; j_gene: TRBJ2-2; CDR3aa: CASSLDRDLAGELFF; CDR3nt: TGCGCCAGCAGCCTGGACAGGGATTTGGCCGGGGAGCTGTTTTTT
v_gene: TRBV12-3/TRBV12-4; d_gene: TRBD2; abundance: few; j_gene: TRBJ2-5; CDR3aa: CASNWGGEETQYF; CDR3nt: TGTGCCAGCAACTGGGGAGGGGAAGAGACCCAGTACTTC
v_gene: TRBV7-2; d_gene: -; abundance: few; j_gene: TRBJ1-5; CDR3aa: CASSVGQPDQPQHF; CDR3nt: TGTGCCAGCAGCGTAGGACAGCCCGATCAGCCCCAGCATTTT
v_gene: TRBV5-1; d_gene: -; abundance: -; j_gene: TRBJ2-2; CDR3aa: CASKARDTGELFF; CDR3nt: TGCGCCAGCAAGGCTCGGGACACCGGGGAGCTGTTTTTT
v_gene: TRBV7-2; d_gene: TRBD2; abundance: medium-sized; j_gene: TRBJ2-1; CDR3aa: CASSLGTSGNEQFF; CDR3nt: TGTGCCAGCAGCTTGGGGACTAGCGGCAATGAGCAGTTCTTC
v_gene: TRBV28; d_gene: TRBD1; abundance: few; j_gene: TRBJ1-5; CDR3aa: CASSFDRGRNQPQHF; CDR3nt: TGTGCCAGCAGTTTTGACAGGGGGCGAAATCAGCCCCAGCATTTT
v_gene: TRBV20-1; d_gene: -; abundance: few; j_gene: TRBJ2-4; CDR3aa: CSAGSLAKNIQYF; CDR3nt: TGCAGTGCTGGTAGTCTAGCCAAAAACATTCAGTACTTC
v_gene: TRBV6-5; d_gene: -; abundance: few; j_gene: TRBJ2-2; CDR3aa: CASGGLANTGELFF; CDR3nt: TGTGCCAGCGGCGGCCTCGCGAACACCGGGGAGCTGTTTTTT
v_gene: TRBV7-7; d_gene: -; abundance: few; j_gene: TRBJ1-1; CDR3aa: CASSFRQGTEAFF; CDR3nt: TGTGCTAGCAGCTTCCGGCAGGGTACTGAAGCTTTCTTT
v_gene: TRBV11-2; d_gene: TRBD2; abundance: -; j_gene: TRBJ2-3; CDR3aa: CASSGGTSGAQVWDTQYF; CDR3nt: TGTGCCAGCAGCGGAGGGACTAGCGGGGCCCAGGTGTGGGATACGCAGTATTTT
v_gene: TRBV5-5; d_gene: TRBD1; abundance: -; j_gene: TRBJ2-1; CDR3aa: CASSPGQAYNEQFF; CDR3nt: TGTGCCAGCAGCCCGGGACAGGCCTACAATGAGCAGTTCTTC
v_gene: TRBV6-5; d_gene: -; abundance: many; j_gene: TRBJ1-4; CDR3aa: CASSPSVWYEKLFF; CDR3nt: TGTGCCAGCAGTCCTTCGGTTTGGTATGAAAAACTGTTTTTT
v_gene: TRBV6-6; d_gene: -; abundance: few; j_gene: TRBJ1-1; CDR3aa: CASAGYFTEAFF; CDR3nt: TGTGCCAGCGCAGGGTATTTTACTGAAGCTTTCTTT
v_gene: TRBV2; d_gene: -; abundance: few; j_gene: TRBJ2-2; CDR3aa: CASSVFGEGTGELFF; CDR3nt: TGTGCCAGCAGTGTTTTCGGCGAGGGTACCGGGGAGCTGTTTTTT
v_gene: TRBV5-1; d_gene: TRBD2; abundance: -; j_gene: TRBJ2-1; CDR3aa: CASSPEPGLPSGIF; CDR3nt: TGCGCCAGCAGCCCGGAACCGGGACTACCTTCTGGGATCTTC
v_gene: TRBV7-2; d_gene: -; abundance: -; j_gene: TRBJ2-5; CDR3aa: CASSLNPASEGETQYF; CDR3nt: TGTGCCAGCAGCTTAAATCCAGCCTCGGAGGGGGAGACCCAGTACTTC
v_gene: TRBV12-3/TRBV12-4; d_gene: TRBD1; abundance: few; j_gene: TRBJ1-1; CDR3aa: CASSLGTALNTEAFF; CDR3nt: TGTGCCAGCAGCTTAGGGACAGCATTGAACACTGAAGCTTTCTTT
v_gene: TRBV20-1; d_gene: TRBD2; abundance: -; j_gene: TRBJ2-7; CDR3aa: CSARGRLANPYEQYF; CDR3nt: TGCAGTGCTAGAGGTAGACTAGCGAACCCATACGAGCAGTACTTC
v_gene: TRBV7-2; d_gene: -; abundance: many; j_gene: TRBJ2-1; CDR3aa: CASSLDTPLTYNEQFF; CDR3nt: TGTGCCAGCAGCTTAGATACCCCCTTAACCTACAATGAGCAGTTCTTC
v_gene: TRBV24-1; d_gene: TRBD1; abundance: few; j_gene: TRBJ2-5; CDR3aa: CATKGQGMETQYF; CDR3nt: TGTGCCACCAAGGGACAGGGTATGGAGACCCAGTACTTC
v_gene: TRBV29-1; d_gene: -; abundance: -; j_gene: TRBJ2-2; CDR3aa: CSVWETGELFF; CDR3nt: TGCAGCGTTTGGGAGACCGGGGAGCTGTTTTTT
v_gene: TRBV20-1; d_gene: TRBD2; abundance: few; j_gene: TRBJ2-1; CDR3aa: CSAVLAGGPNEQFF; CDR3nt: TGCAGTGCCGTCCTAGCGGGGGGGCCCAATGAGCAGTTCTTC
v_gene: TRBV7-8; d_gene: -; abundance: many; j_gene: TRBJ1-5; CDR3aa: CASSPNVGIQPQHF; CDR3nt: TGTGCCAGCAGCCCGAATGTGGGGATTCAGCCCCAGCATTTT
v_gene: TRBV6-4; d_gene: -; abundance: -; j_gene: TRBJ1-5; CDR3aa: CASSDSKARPQHF; CDR3nt: TGTGCCAGCAGTGACTCGAAGGCTCGGCCCCAGCATTTT
v_gene: TRBV28; d_gene: TRBD1; abundance: -; j_gene: TRBJ2-3; CDR3aa: CASSLGQTSTDTQYF; CDR3nt: TGTGCCAGCAGTTTGGGACAGACTAGCACAGATACGCAGTATTTT
v_gene: TRBV11-3; d_gene: TRBD2; abundance: -; j_gene: TRBJ2-1; CDR3aa: CASSGLAGVGEQFF; CDR3nt: TGTGCCAGCAGCGGACTAGCGGGAGTTGGGGAGCAGTTCTTC